This is a list of T cell receptor beta chains from one sample in a study of OX40 agonist ivuxolimab in advanced cancers. The data were produced by immunoSEQ multiplex PCR, yet TCRdb's version contains in-frame clones alone and is incomplete. The repertoire holds 76,000 or so clones, about 93% seen once, with roughly 6.7% in the top ten. The sequencing here drew on CD4+ or CD8+ T cells sorted from blood, taken in a trial of the OX40 agonist ivuxolimab. All receptors derive from an adult with an advanced solid tumor such as melanoma, head and neck, liver or kidney cancer. Both conserved end residues are part of each CDR3. A row's size may be missing; if present it is once, few, many or a size class.

J	V	size	CDR3
TRBJ1-5	TRBV2	.	CASSSMSDSPGPQHF
TRBJ2-5	TRBV6-1	.	CASSGRTETQYF
TRBJ2-2	TRBV12-5	.	CASGLPASGRANTGELFF
TRBJ2-5	TRBV19	.	CASSHPSAGGADAETQYF
TRBJ2-1	TRBV7-9	.	CASSTPRSKVQFF
TRBJ2-7	TRBV2	.	CASSEWRGSSDEQYF
TRBJ1-3	TRBV9	.	CASSRGETSGNTIYF
TRBJ1-1	TRBV5-1	.	CASSSAGGKGTEAFF
TRBJ2-2	TRBV7-7	.	CASSSGGARTGELFF
TRBJ2-3	TRBV13	.	CASSVTSVADTQYF
TRBJ1-4	TRBV27	.	CASSLDSRQELFF
TRBJ2-7	TRBV14	.	CASSQEVHTGYEQYF
TRBJ1-1	TRBV27	.	CASRSSWEAFF
TRBJ2-3	TRBV11-3	.	CASSLGGPARGTQYF
TRBJ1-6	TRBV6-5	.	CASSYERPGGSSPLHF
TRBJ2-3	TRBV10-3	.	CAISERGTDTQYF
TRBJ2-3	TRBV4-1	few	CASSLWGITDTQYF
TRBJ2-5	TRBV13	.	CASSIRLAVNQETQYF
TRBJ2-5	TRBV13	.	CASTRGLEETQYF
TRBJ2-5	TRBV30	.	CAWSKTRGKETQYF
TRBJ1-4	TRBV10-2	.	CASSGTGREKLFF
TRBJ2-7	TRBV9	.	CASSDRSSEQYF
TRBJ2-1	TRBV13	.	CASSTSPSNEQFF
TRBJ2-7	TRBV29-1	.	CSVEIVGTGVYEQYF
TRBJ1-5	TRBV6-5	.	CASGQTQPQHF
TRBJ2-7	TRBV27	.	CASSSSGRPLEQYF
TRBJ2-7	TRBV15	.	CAAGGQISYEQYF
.	TRBV27	.	CASSSAGTLTYEQYF
TRBJ1-2	TRBV19	.	CASSRIPDRAGAGYTF
TRBJ2-1	TRBV2	.	CASSEAPLDRNEQFF
TRBJ2-7	TRBV6-1	.	CASSEKSSYEQYF
TRBJ1-2	TRBV9	.	CASSVGTAYGYTF
TRBJ2-1	TRBV6-5	.	CASSYLRGGDNEQFF
TRBJ1-2	TRBV29-1	.	CSVPAHQGGDYGYTF
TRBJ2-1	TRBV5-6	.	CASSLAETTLYNEQFF
TRBJ2-3	TRBV5-4	.	CASSRNSGTQYF
TRBJ1-2	TRBV27	.	CASSHGARQTTYGYTF
TRBJ2-5	TRBV6-5	.	CASSYRDKATQYF
TRBJ1-5	TRBV19	few	CASSIVPWEPQHF
TRBJ2-3	TRBV6-5	.	CASSYGYEGYRDTQYF
TRBJ2-7	TRBV7-9	.	CASSPRIRYEQYF
TRBJ2-2	TRBV4-2	.	CASSPLGQRNTGELFF
TRBJ2-7	TRBV19	.	CASSPSDGYEQYF
TRBJ2-7	TRBV19	large	CASSGGLAYTYEQYF
TRBJ2-1	TRBV2	.	CASSEAGQGINEQFF
TRBJ2-6	TRBV9	.	CASSVERGSGANVLTF
TRBJ1-5	TRBV9	.	CASSPGGGLGQPQHF
TRBJ2-1	TRBV4-1	.	CASSRTSGDDNEQFF
TRBJ2-2	TRBV15	.	CATSRGREIGTGELFF
TRBJ2-2	TRBV28	.	CASSFPRWENTGELFF
TRBJ2-3	TRBV21-1	.	CASSGTGDRDTQYF
TRBJ2-3	TRBV27	once	CASTTPGQGNPSTDTQYF
TRBJ2-1	TRBV29-1	once	CSVELYNEQFF
TRBJ2-7	TRBV7-9	.	CASSSGGRGIYEQYF
TRBJ2-5	TRBV19	.	CASSMATGAETQYF